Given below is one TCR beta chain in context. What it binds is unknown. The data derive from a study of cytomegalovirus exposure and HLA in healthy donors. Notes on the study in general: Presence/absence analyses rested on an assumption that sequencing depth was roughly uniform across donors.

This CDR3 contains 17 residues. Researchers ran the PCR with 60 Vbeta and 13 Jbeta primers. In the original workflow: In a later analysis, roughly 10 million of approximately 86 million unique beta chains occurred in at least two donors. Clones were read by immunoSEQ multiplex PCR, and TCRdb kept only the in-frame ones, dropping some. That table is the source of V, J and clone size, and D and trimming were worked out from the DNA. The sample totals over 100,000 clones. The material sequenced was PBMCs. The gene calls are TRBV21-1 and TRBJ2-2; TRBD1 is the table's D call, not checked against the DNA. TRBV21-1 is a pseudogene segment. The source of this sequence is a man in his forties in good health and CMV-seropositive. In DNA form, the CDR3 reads TGTGCCAGCAGCAAAGTACTGCGACAGGGGGACACCGGGGAGCTGTTTTTT. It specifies CASSKVLRQGDTGELFF.